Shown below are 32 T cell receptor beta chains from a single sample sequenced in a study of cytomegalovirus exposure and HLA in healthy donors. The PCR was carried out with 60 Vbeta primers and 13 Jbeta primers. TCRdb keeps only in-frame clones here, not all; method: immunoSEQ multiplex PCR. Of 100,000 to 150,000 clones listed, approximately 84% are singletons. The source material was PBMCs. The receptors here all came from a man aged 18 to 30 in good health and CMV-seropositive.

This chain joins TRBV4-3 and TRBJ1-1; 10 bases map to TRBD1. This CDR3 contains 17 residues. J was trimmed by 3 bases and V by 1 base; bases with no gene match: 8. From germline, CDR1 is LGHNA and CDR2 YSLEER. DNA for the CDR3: TGCGCCAGCAGCCAAGGACAGGGGGCGCGTCCGGACACTGAAGCTTTCTTT. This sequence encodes CASSQGQGARPDTEAFF.

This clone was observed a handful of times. CDR3 in amino acids: CASVQENTEAFF. The CDR3 nucleotides are TGTGCCAGCGTACAGGAGAACACTGAAGCTTTCTTT. This sequence joins TRBV2 and TRBJ1-1; TRBD1 might be the D (5 bases). The germline V gene has CDR1 SNHLY and CDR2 FYNNEI. Trimming took off 8 bases at V and 1 base at J, with 8 bases between the two ends. This CDR3 comprises 12 residues.

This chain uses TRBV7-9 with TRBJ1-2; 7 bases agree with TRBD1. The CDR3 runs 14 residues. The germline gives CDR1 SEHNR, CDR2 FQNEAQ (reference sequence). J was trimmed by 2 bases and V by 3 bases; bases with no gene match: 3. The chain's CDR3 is CASSLPGQNYGYTF. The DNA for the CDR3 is TGTGCCAGCAGCTTGCCGGGACAGAACTATGGCTACACCTTC.

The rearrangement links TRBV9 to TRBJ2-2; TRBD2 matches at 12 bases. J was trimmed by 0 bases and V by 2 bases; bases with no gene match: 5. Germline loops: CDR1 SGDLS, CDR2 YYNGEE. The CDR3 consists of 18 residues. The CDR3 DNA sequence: TGTGCCAGCAGCGTCCCTGGACTAGCGGGGCCGAACACCGGGGAGCTGTTTTTT. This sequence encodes CASSVPGLAGPNTGELFF.

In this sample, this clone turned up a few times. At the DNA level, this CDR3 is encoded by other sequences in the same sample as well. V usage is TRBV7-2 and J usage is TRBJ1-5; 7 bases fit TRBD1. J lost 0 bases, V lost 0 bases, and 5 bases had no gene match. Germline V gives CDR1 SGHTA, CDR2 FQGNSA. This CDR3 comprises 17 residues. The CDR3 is CASSLAGGAFSNQPQHF. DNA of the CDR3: TGTGCCAGCAGCTTAGCAGGGGGCGCCTTTAGCAATCAGCCCCAGCATTTT. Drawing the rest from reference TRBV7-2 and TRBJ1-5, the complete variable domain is GAGVSQSPSNKVTEKGKDVELRCDPISGHTALYWYRQSLGQGLEFLIYFQGNSAPDKSGLPSDRFSAERTGGSVSTLTIQRTQQEDSAVYLCASSLAGGAFSNQPQHFGDGTRLSIL.

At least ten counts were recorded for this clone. This CDR3 reads CASSQDSRVSIYGYTF. Here the CDR3 DNA reads TGCGCCAGCAGCCAAGATAGCAGGGTATCTATCTATGGCTACACCTTC. This sequence joins TRBV4-3 and TRBJ1-2, with D maybe TRBD1 (5 bases). The V end was cut by 0 bases, the J end by 4 bases, with 15 bases between. The CDR3 length is 16 residues. Looked up from germline, CDR1 is LGHNA and CDR2 is YSLEER.

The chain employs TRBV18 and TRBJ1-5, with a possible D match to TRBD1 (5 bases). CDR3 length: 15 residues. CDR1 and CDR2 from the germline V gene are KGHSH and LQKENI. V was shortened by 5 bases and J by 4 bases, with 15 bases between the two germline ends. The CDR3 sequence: CASSRGGGSNQPQHF. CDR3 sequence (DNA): TGTGCCAGCTCAAGGGGTGGAGGGAGTAATCAGCCCCAGCATTTT.

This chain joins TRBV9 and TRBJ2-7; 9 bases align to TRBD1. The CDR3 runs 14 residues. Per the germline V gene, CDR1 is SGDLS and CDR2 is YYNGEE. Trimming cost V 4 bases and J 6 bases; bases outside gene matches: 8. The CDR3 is CASSPGTGNGEQYF. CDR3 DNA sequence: TGTGCCAGCAGCCCCGGGACAGGGAACGGCGAGCAGTACTTC. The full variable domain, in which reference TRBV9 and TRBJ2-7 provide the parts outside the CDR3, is DSGVTQTPKHLITATGQRVTLRCSPRSGDLSVYWYQQSLDQGLQFLIQYYNGEERAKGNILERFSAQQFPDLHSELNLSSLELGDSALYFCASSPGTGNGEQYFGPGTRLTVT.

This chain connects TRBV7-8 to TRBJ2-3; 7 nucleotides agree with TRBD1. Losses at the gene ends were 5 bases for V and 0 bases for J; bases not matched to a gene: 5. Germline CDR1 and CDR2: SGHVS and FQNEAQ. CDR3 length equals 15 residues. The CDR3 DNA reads TGTGCCAGCAGCACACGACAGGGCAGCACAGATACGCAGTATTTT. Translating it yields CASSTRQGSTDTQYF.

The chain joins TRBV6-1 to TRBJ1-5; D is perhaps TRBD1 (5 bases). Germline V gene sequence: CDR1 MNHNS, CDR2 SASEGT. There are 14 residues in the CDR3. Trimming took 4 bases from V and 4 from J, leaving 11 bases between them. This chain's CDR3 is CASSGKPGNQPQHF. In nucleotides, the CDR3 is TGTGCCAGCAGTGGGAAGCCAGGGAATCAGCCCCAGCATTTT.

The CDR3 loop is CATADRPSPTTEKLFF. CDR3 coding DNA: TGTGCCACCGCGGACAGGCCCTCCCCAACTACCGAAAAACTGTTTTTT. This chain uses TRBV27 with TRBJ1-4, with 7 positions matching TRBD1. V shed 10 bases, J shed 8 bases, and the junction held 19 bases outside the gene matches. Germline CDR1 MNHEY, CDR2 SMNVEV (reference sequence). This CDR3 has 16 amino acids.

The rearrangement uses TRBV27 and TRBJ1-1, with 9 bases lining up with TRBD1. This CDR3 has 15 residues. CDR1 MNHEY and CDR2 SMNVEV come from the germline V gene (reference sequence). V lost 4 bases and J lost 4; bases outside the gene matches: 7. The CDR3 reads CASSYVGQGRTEAFF. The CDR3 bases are TGTGCCAGCAGTTACGTGGGACAGGGACGCACTGAAGCTTTCTTT.

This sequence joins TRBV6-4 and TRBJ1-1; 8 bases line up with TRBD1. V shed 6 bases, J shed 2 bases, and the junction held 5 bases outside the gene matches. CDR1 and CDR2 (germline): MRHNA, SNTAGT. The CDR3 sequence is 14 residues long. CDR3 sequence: CASRVTGGNTEAFF. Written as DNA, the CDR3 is TGTGCCAGCAGAGTAACAGGGGGTAACACTGAAGCTTTCTTT.

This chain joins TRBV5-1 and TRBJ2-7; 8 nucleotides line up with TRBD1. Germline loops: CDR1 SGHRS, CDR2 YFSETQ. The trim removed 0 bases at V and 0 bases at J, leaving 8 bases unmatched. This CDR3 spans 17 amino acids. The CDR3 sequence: CASSLVPAGQASYEQYF. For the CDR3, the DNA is TGCGCCAGCAGCTTGGTTCCGGCGGGACAGGCCTCCTACGAGCAGTACTTC. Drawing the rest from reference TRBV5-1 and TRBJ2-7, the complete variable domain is KAGVTQTPRYLIKTRGQQVTLSCSPISGHRSVSWYQQTPGQGLQFLFEYFSETQRNKGNFPGRFSGRQFSNSRSEMNVSTLELGDSALYLCASSLVPAGQASYEQYFGPGTRLTVT.

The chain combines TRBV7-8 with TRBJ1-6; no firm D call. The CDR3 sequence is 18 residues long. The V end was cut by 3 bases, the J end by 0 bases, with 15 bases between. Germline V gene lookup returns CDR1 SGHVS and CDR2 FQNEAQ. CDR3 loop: CASSFAGRSSSYNSPLHF. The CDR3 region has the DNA TGTGCCAGCAGCTTTGCCGGGAGATCGAGCTCCTATAATTCACCCCTCCACTTT.

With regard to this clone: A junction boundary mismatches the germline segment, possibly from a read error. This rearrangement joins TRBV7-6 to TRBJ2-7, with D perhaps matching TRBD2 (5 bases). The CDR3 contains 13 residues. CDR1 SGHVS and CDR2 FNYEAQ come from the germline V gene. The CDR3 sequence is CASSSRKNLWTLF. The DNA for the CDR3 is TGTGCCAGCAGCTCACGGAAAAACTTATGGACTCTCTTC.

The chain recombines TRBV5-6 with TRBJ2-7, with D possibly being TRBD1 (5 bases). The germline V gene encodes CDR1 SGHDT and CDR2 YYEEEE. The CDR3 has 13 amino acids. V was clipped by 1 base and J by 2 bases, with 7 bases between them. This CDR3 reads CASSLTGPYEQYF. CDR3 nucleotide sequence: TGTGCCAGCAGCTTGACAGGACCCTACGAGCAGTACTTC.

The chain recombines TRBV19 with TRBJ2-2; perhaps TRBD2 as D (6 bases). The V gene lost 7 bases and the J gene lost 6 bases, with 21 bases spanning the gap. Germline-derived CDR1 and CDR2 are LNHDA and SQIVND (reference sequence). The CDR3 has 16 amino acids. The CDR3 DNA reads TGTGCCAGTACCCTCAGGGACTCCCCGGGCGCCGGGGAGCTGTTTTTT. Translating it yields CASTLRDSPGAGELFF.

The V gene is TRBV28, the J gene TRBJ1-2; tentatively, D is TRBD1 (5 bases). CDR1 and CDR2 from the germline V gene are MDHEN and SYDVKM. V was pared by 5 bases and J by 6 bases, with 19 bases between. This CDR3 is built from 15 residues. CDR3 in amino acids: CASSISGGVKDGYTF. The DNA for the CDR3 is TGTGCCAGCAGTATCTCGGGGGGGGTGAAAGATGGCTACACCTTC.

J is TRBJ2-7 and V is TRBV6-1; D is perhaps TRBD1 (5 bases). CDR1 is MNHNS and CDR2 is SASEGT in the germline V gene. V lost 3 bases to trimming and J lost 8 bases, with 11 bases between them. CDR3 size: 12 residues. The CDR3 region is CASSDPGPKQYF. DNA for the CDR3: TGTGCCAGCAGTGACCCAGGGCCTAAGCAGTACTTC.

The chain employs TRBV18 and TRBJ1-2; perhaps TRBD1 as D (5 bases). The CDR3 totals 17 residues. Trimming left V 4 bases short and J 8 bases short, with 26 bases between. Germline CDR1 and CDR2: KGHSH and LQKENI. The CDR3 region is CASSHDWRQTSFQGYTF. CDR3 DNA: TGTGCCAGCTCACACGACTGGCGACAGACCTCGTTTCAAGGCTACACCTTC.

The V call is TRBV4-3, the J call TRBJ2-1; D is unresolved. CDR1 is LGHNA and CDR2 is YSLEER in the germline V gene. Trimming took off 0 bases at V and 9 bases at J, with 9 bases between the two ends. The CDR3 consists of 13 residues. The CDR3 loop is CASSQDPTGEQFF. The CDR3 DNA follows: TGCGCCAGCAGCCAAGATCCCACGGGTGAGCAGTTCTTC.

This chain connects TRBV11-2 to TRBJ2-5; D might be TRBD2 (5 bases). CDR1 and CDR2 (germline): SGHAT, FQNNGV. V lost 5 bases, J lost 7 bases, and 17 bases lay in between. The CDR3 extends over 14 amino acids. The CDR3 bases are TGTGCCAGCAGCCTGGCGCCACTAGTAGGGACCCAGTACTTC. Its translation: CASSLAPLVGTQYF.

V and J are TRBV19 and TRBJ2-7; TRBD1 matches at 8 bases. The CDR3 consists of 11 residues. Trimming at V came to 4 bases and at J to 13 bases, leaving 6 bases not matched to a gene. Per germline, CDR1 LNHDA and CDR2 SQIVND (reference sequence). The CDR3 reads CASSSRDRLYF. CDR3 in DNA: TGTGCCAGTAGTAGCCGGGACAGGCTCTACTTC.

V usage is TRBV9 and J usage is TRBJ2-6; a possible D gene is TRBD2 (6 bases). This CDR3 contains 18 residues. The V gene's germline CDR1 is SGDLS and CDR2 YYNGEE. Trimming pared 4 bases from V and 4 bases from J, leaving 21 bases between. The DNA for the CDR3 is TGTGCCAGCAGCCCACGGGGGTCTAGCGTGTACGGGGCCAACGTCCTGACTTTC. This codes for CASSPRGSSVYGANVLTF. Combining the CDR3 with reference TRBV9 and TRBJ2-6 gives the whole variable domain DSGVTQTPKHLITATGQRVTLRCSPRSGDLSVYWYQQSLDQGLQFLIQYYNGEERAKGNILERFSAQQFPDLHSELNLSSLELGDSALYFCASSPRGSSVYGANVLTFGAGSRLTVL.

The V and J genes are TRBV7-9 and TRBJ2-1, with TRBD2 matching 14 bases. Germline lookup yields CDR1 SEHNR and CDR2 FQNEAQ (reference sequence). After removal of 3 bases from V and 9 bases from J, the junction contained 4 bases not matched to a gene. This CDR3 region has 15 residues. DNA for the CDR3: TGTGCCAGCAGCTTGGGACTAGCGGGAGTATCTGAGCAGTTCTTC. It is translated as CASSLGLAGVSEQFF.

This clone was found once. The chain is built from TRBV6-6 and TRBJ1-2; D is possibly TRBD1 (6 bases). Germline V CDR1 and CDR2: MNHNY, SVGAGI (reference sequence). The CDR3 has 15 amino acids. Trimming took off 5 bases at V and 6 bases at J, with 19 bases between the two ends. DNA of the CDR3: TGTGCCAGCAGTGCCGGGACATATAATGGCGATGGCTACACCTTC. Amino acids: CASSAGTYNGDGYTF.

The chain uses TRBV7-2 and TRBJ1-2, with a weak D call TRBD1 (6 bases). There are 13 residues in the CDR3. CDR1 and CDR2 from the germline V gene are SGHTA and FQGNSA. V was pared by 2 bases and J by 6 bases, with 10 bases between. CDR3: CASSLYGGNGYTF. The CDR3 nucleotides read TGTGCCAGCAGCTTATATGGGGGCAATGGCTACACCTTC.

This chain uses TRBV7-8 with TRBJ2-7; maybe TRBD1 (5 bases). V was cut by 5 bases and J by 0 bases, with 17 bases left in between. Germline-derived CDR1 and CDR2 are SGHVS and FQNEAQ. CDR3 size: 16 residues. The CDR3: CASSQVGLLGSYEQYF. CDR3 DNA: TGTGCCAGCAGCCAAGTGGGGCTACTCGGCTCCTACGAGCAGTACTTC.

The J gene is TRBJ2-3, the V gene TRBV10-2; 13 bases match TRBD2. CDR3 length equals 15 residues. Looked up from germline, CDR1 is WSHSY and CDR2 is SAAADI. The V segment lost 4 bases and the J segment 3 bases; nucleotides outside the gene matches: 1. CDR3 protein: CASSATSGGTDTQYF. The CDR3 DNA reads TGCGCCAGCAGTGCGACTAGCGGGGGGACAGATACGCAGTATTTT.

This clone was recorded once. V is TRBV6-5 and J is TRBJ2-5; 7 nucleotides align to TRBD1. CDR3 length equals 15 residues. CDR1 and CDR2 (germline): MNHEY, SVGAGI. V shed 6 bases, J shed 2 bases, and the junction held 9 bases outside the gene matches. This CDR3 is CASSRIRDRQETQYF. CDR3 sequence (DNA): TGTGCCAGCAGCCGGATCCGGGACAGACAAGAGACCCAGTACTTC.

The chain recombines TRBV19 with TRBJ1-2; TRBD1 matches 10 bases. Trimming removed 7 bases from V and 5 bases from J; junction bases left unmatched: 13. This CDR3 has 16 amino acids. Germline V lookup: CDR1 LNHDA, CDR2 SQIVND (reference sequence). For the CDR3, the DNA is TGTGCCAGTACCCAACCCCGGACAGGGGGAGGGTATGGCTACACCTTC. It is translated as CASTQPRTGGGYGYTF.